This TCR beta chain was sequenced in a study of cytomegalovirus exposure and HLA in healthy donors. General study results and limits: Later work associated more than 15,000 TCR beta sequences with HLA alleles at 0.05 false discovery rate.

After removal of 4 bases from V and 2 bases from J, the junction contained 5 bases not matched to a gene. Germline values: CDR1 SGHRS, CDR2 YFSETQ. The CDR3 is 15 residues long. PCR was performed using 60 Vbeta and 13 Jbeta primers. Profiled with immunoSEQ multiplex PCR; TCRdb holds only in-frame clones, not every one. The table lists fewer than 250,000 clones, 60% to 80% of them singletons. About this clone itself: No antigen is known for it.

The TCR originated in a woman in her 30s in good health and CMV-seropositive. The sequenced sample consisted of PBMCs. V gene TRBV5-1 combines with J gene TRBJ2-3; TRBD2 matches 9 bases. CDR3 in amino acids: CASSPIAGDTDTQYF. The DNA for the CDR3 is TGCGCCAGCAGCCCCATAGCGGGAGACACAGATACGCAGTATTTT.